The source of this TCR beta chain is a study of low-dose radiotherapy and immunotherapy resistance in tumors (dated 2022 in TCRdb). Turning to the overall study: Patients in Cohort 1 were given 0.5 Gy per fraction every 2 weeks, and the prescribed total PTV dose was 6.5 Gy. Cohort 2 received 1 Gy per fraction every two weeks, with a total of 13 Gy over 26 weeks. Nivolumab was administered intravenously as a 240 mg flat dose every two weeks, and ipilimumab was administered intravenously at 1 mg/kg every six weeks. Every two weeks, patients got intravenous cyclophosphamide at 200 mg/m2, given one day ahead of each radiation and immunotherapy administration. Aspirin 300 mg was taken orally once daily by patients for four cycles, starting on cycle 1 day 1. Trial participants were not randomized into treatment groups. The translational analysis covered eight patients: three from the first dose cohort and the first five from the second dose cohort.

Superscript III and a set of TRAV- and TRBV-specific primers were used to synthesize first-strand cDNA, so that both TCRalpha and TCRbeta chains were covered. A roughly 19-cycle PCR with Phusion amplified the TCRs, pairing a constant-region primer with the adapter that was attached to the V primers. The MessageAmp II aRNA Amplification Kit was used to amplify the isolated mRNA, with in vitro transcription run for approximately 15 hours at 37 degrees C. mRNA for TCR sequencing was isolated with the Dynabeads mRNA DIRECT Purification Kit. Indexed Illumina adapters were added in a second Phusion PCR of roughly 27 cycles, and the PCR products were purified with AMPure XP beads. The source study handled its data this way. Custom Perl scripts were used to pool TCR sequences that encoded the same protein, to remove out-of-frame sequences, and to calculate the abundance of each clonotype. Any TCR sequence backed by just one read was left out of the analysis. Shannon entropy, Gini index, clonality, richness, and the frequency of TCRs shared between repertoires were included as repertoire metrics. TCRdb reprocessed the public reads (quality trimming at Q25 with fastp, clone calling with MiXCR) and kept in-frame beta chains. Each entry is one CDR3 protein sequence, shown with its most common DNA and genes. These V and J calls are TCRdb output, not the study's own analysis. The sample includes approximately 14,000 distinct CDR3 sequences, with 45% to 55% observed a single time. The top ten clonotypes cover about 3.7% of the sample.

Donors were enrolled in RACIN, a single-arm phase I dose-escalation trial in which nivolumab, ipilimumab, aspirin, low-dose cyclophosphamide and low-dose radiotherapy were combined. Patients were eligible if they had advanced solid tumors that were TIL-negative. In the case of this clonotype: The antigen it recognizes is unknown. No clone much larger than this one lies a single base away; base qualities are absent.

This receptor was obtained from a human donor with advanced metastatic prostate, ovarian, gallbladder or colorectal cancer (not recorded which). This table probably holds off-target reads from a library built for another chain.

The bases read TGTGCCAGCAGCTTATCAGGGGGCGAGCAGTACTTC. Translated, it gives CASSLSGGEQYF. This receptor chain uses TRBV7-2 and TRBJ2-7, with TRBD1 identical over 7 junction bases. V and J are trimmed by 2 bases and 6 bases, and the gene matches miss 1 base of the junction. CDR1 and CDR2, per the germline V gene, are SGHTA and FQGNSA. The cysteine opens and the phenylalanine closes a CDR3 of 12 amino acids. Only the CDR3 DNA stays, 36 bases, in frame from base 1. The variable domain in full, with residues beyond the CDR3 obtained from the reference TRBV7-2 and TRBJ2-7 genes, is GAGVSQSPSNKVTEKGKDVELRCDPISGHTALYWYRQSLGQGLEFLIYFQGNSAPDKSGLPSDRFSAERTGGSVSTLTIQRTQQEDSAVYLCASSLSGGEQYFGPGTRLTVT.